Described below is a single T cell receptor (beta chain) sequence and its context. No antigen is known for it. No much larger clone is present one base from it, and per-base qualities are unavailable. Libraries were prepared through 5' RACE. These reads were obtained on an Illumina HiSeq 2500. A second PCR of roughly 6 to 11 cycles was run with a J-beta primer mix and a sample-barcoded 5' primer. A template-switch 5' adaptor carrying 12 random nucleotides introduced a unique molecular identifier onto each TCR beta cDNA molecule. Each sample yielded at least 2.5 million CDR3-containing paired-end reads. First-strand cDNA synthesis was performed from all RNA using the Mint cDNA synthesis kit, with priming by a TRBC-specific oligonucleotide. Following uracil-DNA glycosylase treatment, a first 18-cycle PCR with universal primers M1SS and BC2_uni_R was performed on all cDNA. Processing in the source paper ran as follows. Normalization of each sample was performed by random selection of 1 million high-quality reads, each carrying a distinct molecular identifier. Reads with shared molecular identifiers were discarded instead of being binned into consensus sequences. CDR3 identification, clonotype clustering and error correction used MiTCR with a Q25 quality threshold and the strictest error-elimination algorithm. Lower-bound total TCR beta diversity was estimated with a nonparametric unseen species model using Euler transformation. The public sequencing data were trimmed at Q25 with fastp and processed into clonotypes with MiXCR by TCRdb, which kept only in-frame beta chains. When rows share a CDR3 protein, they turn into one entry using the most common DNA and genes. The V and J calls follow TCRdb's processing rather than the paper's. The sample profile shows around 1,600,000 distinct CDR3 sequences; less than 45% of them were found once. The top ten constitute approximately 4.1% of the sample.

This entry belongs to a study of blood T cells in healthy people across ages (dated by TCRdb to 2014 to 2015). Study-wide context: In model experiments, roughly one uniquely barcoded TCR beta cDNA molecule per two T cells was captured by template switching. Four age groups were formed from the donors: young (average approximately 15 years), middle-aged (around 39), aged (under 70) and long-lived (more than 75). Age-related changes in TCR beta repertoire diversity were measured in the study by deep sequencing normalized with unique cDNA molecular identifiers. Donors of different ages were randomly distributed across sequencing lanes to avoid experimental bias. Two additional independent replicas of 1 million unique cDNA reads from the same blood draw were analyzed for two donors (one aged 18 to 30 and one aged 80 or older).

Systemically healthy Caucasian individuals from Russia, 39 in total and aged about 6 to 90 years, were included as donors. Each donor gave ten milliliters of peripheral blood, drawn into EDTA-treated Vacutainer tubes. Ficoll-Paque density-gradient centrifugation was used to isolate PBMCs, with at least 6.5 million per sample. Trizol reagent was used to extract total RNA from the PBMCs, yielding at least 6 micrograms per sample. Naive CD45RAhigh/CD27high T cell percentages were measured by flow cytometry on a PBMC aliquot from every donor. General findings and caveats noted by the study authors: A strong correlation was found between observed TCR beta diversity and the percentage of naive T cells measured by flow cytometry. Because profiling used bulk unsorted PBMCs, naive and antigen-experienced compartments could not be compared conclusively. Compared with the aged group, the long-lived group had more naive CD4+ T cells, fewer expanded clones and increased TCR diversity, a pattern suggesting age selection. The CMV infection status of donors was not known, potentially confounding age-related changes in expanded clonotypes. Estimates of total diversity based on one million sequenced T cells were regarded as lower bounds and as underestimates. Observed TCR beta diversity per million T cells fell roughly linearly with age, and a significant reduction was already apparent by age roughly 40.

As encoded in the germline V gene, CDR1 is MNHEY while CDR2 is SVGEGT. The CDR3 goes from the cysteine to the phenylalanine over 16 residues. Just the 48-base CDR3 DNA is kept, in frame starting at base 1. V loses 6 bases at its end and J loses 5 bases; junction bases beyond the gene matches: 16. The chain is made from TRBV6-2 or TRBV6-3 and TRBJ2-7; 7 of the junction bases match TRBD1. The sample was blood. The TCR sequence derives from a woman younger than 35 in good health. The DNA is as follows: TGTGCCAGCAGCCACTCCCCGACAGGGATGGTACACGAGCAGTACTTC. Its product reads: CASSHSPTGMVHEQYF.